This TCR beta chain was obtained from a study of follicular helper T cells after annual influenza vaccination. Study overall: Sampling occurred days 0, 7 and 28 after each influenza vaccination.

Overall study findings and caveats: Successive annual vaccinations recalled a recurrent oligoclonal ICOS+CD38+ cTfh response with influenza-specific clonotypes. Plasmablast frequency change correlated with clonality change in ICOS+CD38+ cTfh.

Assay used: immunoSEQ multiplex PCR; TCRdb lists only in-frame clones, some missing. Among some 5,200 clones listed, 89% were seen once. Time point noted: 2013-2014 season, 7 days after vaccination. A note on this clone: Its cognate antigen is unknown.

CDR1 GTSNPN and CDR2 SVGIG come from the germline V gene (reference sequence). This CDR3 is built from 16 residues. V dropped 5 bases and J dropped 3; count of bases not matched to a gene: 10. Sequenced here: CXCR5+ CD38- circulating T follicular helper cells from blood, sampled 7 days after influenza vaccination. The subset here: circulating Tfh, non-naive CD4+CXCR5+PD-1+ (ICOS+CD38+ or ICOS-CD38-). This chain uses TRBV30 with TRBJ2-6; 7 bases map to TRBD1. This receptor was taken from an adult who received the influenza vaccine. CDR3 sequence: CAWGAGTVSGANVLTF. The CDR3 DNA reads TGTGCCTGGGGCGCCGGGACAGTCAGTGGGGCCAACGTCCTGACTTTC.